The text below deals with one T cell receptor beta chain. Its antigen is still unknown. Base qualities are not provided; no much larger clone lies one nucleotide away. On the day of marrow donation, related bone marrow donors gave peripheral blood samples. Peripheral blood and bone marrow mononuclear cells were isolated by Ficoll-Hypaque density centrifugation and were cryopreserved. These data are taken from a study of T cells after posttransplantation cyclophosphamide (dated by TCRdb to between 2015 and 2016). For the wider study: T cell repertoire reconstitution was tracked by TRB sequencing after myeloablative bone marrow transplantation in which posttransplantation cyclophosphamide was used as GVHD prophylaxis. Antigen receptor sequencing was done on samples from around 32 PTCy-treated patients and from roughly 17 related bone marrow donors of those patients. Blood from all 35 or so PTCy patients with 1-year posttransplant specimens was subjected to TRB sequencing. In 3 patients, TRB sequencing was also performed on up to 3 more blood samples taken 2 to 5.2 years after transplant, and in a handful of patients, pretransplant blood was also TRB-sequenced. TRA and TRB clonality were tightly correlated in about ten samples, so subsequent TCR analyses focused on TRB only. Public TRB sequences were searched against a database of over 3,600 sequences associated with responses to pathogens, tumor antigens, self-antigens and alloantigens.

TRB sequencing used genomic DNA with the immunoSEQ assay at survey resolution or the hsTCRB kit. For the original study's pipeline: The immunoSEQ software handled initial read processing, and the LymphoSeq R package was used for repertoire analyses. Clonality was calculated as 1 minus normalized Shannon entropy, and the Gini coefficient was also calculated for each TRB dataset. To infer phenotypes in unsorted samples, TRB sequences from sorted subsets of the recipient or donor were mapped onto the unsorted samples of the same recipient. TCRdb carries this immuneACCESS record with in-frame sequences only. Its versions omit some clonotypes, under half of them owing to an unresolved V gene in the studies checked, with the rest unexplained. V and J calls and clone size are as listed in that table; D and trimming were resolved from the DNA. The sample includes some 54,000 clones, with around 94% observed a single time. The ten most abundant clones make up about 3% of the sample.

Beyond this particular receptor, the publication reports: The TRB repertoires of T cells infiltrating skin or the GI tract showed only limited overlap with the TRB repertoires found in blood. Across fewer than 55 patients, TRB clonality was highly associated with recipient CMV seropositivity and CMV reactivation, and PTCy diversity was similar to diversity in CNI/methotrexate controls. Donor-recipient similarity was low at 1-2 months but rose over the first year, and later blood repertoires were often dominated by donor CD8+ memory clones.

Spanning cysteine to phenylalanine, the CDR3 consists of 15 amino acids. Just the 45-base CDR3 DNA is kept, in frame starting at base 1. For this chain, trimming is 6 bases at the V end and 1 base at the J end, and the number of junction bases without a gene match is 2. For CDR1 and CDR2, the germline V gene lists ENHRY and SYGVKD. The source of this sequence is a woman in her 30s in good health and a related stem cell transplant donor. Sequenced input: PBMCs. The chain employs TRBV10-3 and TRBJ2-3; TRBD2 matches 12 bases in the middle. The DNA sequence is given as TGTGCCATCAGCCGACTAGCGGGGGGCACAGATACGCAGTATTTT. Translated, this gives CAISRLAGGTDTQYF.